This TCR beta chain is from a study of T cells in Graves' hyperthyroidism and ophthalmopathy. This clonotype was counted at least ten times. The CDR3 length is 15 residues. Trimming removed 5 bases from V and 1 base from J; junction bases left unmatched: 2. Germline V gene lookup returns CDR1 KGHDR and CDR2 SFDVKD. The TCR beta CDR3 regions underwent amplification using RNA transcripts as the source. RT-PCR in the first round (using the HTBI primer set) targeted the TCR CDR3. One entry per CDR3 protein results from TCRdb running MiXCR on the multiplex PCR reads. This table holds hundreds of thousands of distinct CDR3 sequences, over 15% found once.

This chain joins TRBV24-1 and TRBJ2-3; 10 positions match TRBD2. Input material: blood. The TCR was taken from a woman younger than 35 with Graves' hyperthyroidism. The CDR3 region has the DNA TGTGCCACCAGTGGAGCGGGAGGGGGCACAGATACGCAGTATTTT. Residues: CATSGAGGGTDTQYF.